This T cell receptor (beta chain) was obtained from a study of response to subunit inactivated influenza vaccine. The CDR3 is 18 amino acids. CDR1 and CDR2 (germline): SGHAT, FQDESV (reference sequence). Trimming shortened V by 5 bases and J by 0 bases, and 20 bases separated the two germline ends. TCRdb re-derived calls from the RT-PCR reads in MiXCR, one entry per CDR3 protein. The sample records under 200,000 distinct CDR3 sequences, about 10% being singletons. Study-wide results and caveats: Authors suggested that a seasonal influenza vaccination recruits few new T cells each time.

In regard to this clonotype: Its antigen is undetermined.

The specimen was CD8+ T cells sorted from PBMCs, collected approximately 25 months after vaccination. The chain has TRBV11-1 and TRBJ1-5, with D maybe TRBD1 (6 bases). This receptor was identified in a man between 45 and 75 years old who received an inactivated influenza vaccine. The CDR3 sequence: CASSLPKKQGHSNQPQHF. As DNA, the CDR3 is TGTGCCAGCAGCCTCCCCAAAAAACAGGGCCATAGCAATCAGCCCCAGCATTTT.